The present entry profiles one T cell receptor (beta chain) with its context. Its antigen target is currently unknown. No quality values exist for individual bases; no much larger clone is one base distant. To prepare the library, the immunoSEQ multiplex PCR assay was applied. For TCR sequencing, RNA was extracted from every sample and reverse transcribed into cDNA to serve as template. SuperScript III was used for first-strand cDNA synthesis, primed with a 2:1 mix of oligo-dT and random hexamers. A synthetic immune receptor repertoire was used to measure amplification bias, and any remaining bias was corrected computationally. Turning to the authors' computational methods: After raw reads were preprocessed to remove errors, the CDR3 was defined following IMGT conventions as running from the conserved cysteine to phenylalanine. To get clonality, Shannon entropy was normalized by log2 of the number of productive unique TCRs and the result was subtracted from 1. CD4 or CD8 identity of scalp clones was inferred by cross-referencing scalp TCRbeta sequences with sorted blood CD4 and CD8 repertoires. TCRdb retrieved this table from immuneACCESS and kept in-frame rearrangements only. Not all clones are present; in checked studies, unresolved V genes account for under half, and no reason is known for the remainder. That table is the source of V, J and clone size, and D and trimming were worked out from the DNA. For this sample the table gives around 150,000 clones, of which roughly 60% were detected only once. The ten largest clones represent around 4.8% of the sample.

The sample originates from a study of CD8+ T cells in alopecia areata (dated 2018 in TCRdb). As for the study more broadly: To study T cell clonal expansion in alopecia areata, the researchers applied high-throughput TCRbeta sequencing to both the C3H/HeJ mouse model and human patients. Human TCRbeta sequencing covered scalp tissue and sorted CD4+ and CD8+ peripheral blood T cells from patchy and totalis/universalis alopecia areata patients and healthy controls. Clonality in the scalp was compared among normal scalp (n=4), patchy alopecia areata scalp (n=8), and alopecia totalis/universalis scalp (n=8). RNA came from the PAXgene miRNA kit for fixed scalp, the miRNeasy kit for PBMCs, and the RNeasy kit for mouse skin. TCRbeta CDR3 regions were amplified by immunoSEQ multiplex PCR using 35 Vbeta forward and 13 Jbeta reverse primers.

After PBMCs were isolated by density centrifugation and stained for CD3, CD4 and CD8, a FACSAria was used to sort CD4+ and CD8+ T cells. Unaffected controls provided scalp biopsies and blood samples. General conclusions and limits of the study: Compared with normal scalp, lesional scalp, particularly in alopecia totalis/universalis, had higher clonality and more expanded CD8+ clones, which suggests antigenic drive. Shared TCR sequences between patients were less evident than in mice, which may be partly attributable to HLA diversity in the patient population. Unlike mouse skin, which is dominated by gammadelta T cells, normal human skin has resident alphabeta T cells that are also sequenced, and this complicates analysis of the scalp TCR repertoire.

The germline V and J ends show losses of 7 bases and 7 bases respectively, and no gene match explains 6 bases of the junction. Looking up the germline V gene (reference sequence) yields CDR1 LNHDA and CDR2 SQIVND. The CDR3, cysteine through phenylalanine, is 14 amino acids long. CDR3 DNA is the only sequence kept; it has 42 bases, read in frame from the first base. The clonotype originates from a human donor in good health. The sequence is built from TRBV19 and TRBJ2-1; 11 middle bases align to TRBD2. Sequencing used CD4+ T cells sorted from blood. CDR3 loop: CASTTSGATNEQFF. The DNA sequence is given as TGTGCCAGTACGACTAGCGGGGCCACAAATGAGCAGTTCTTC. The CDR3 plus the reference TRBV19 and TRBJ2-1 genes for the other parts give the full variable domain: DGGITQSPKYLFRKEGQNVTLSCEQNLNHDAMYWYRQDPGQGLRLIYYSQIVNDFQKGDIAEGYSVSREKKESFPLTVTSAQKNPTAFYLCASTTSGATNEQFFGPGTRLTVL.